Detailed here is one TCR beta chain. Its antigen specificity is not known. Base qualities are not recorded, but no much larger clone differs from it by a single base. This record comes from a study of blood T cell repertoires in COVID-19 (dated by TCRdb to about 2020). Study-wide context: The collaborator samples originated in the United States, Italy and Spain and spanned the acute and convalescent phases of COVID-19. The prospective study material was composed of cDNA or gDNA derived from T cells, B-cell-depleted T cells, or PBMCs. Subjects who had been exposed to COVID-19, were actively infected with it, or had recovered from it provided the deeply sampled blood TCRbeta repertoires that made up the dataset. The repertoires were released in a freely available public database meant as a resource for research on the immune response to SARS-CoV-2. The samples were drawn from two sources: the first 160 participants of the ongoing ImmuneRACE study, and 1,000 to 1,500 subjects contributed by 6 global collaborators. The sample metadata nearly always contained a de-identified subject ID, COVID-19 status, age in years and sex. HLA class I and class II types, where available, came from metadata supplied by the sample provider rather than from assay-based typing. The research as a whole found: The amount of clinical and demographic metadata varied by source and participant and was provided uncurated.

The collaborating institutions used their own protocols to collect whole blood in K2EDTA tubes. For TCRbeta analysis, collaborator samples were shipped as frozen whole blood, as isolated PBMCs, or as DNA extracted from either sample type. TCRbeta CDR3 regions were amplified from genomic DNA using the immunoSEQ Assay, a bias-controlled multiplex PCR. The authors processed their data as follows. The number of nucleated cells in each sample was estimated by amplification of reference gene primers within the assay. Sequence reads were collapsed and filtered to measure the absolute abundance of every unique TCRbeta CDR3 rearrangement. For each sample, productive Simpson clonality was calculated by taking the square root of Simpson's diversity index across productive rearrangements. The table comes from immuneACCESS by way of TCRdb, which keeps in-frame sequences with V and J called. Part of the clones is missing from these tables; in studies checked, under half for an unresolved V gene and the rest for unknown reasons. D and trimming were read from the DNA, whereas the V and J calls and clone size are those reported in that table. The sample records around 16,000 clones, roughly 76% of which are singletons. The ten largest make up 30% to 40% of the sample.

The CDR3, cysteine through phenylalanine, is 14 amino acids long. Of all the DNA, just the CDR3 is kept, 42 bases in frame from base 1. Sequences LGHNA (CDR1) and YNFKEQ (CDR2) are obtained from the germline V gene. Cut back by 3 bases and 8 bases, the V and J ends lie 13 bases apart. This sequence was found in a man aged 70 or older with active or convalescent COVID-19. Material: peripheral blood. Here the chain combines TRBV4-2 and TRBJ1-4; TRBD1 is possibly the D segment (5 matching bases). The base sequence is TGTGCCAGCAGCCAGGGGGGAGTGGGAGAAAAACTGTTTTTT. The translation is CASSQGGVGEKLFF.